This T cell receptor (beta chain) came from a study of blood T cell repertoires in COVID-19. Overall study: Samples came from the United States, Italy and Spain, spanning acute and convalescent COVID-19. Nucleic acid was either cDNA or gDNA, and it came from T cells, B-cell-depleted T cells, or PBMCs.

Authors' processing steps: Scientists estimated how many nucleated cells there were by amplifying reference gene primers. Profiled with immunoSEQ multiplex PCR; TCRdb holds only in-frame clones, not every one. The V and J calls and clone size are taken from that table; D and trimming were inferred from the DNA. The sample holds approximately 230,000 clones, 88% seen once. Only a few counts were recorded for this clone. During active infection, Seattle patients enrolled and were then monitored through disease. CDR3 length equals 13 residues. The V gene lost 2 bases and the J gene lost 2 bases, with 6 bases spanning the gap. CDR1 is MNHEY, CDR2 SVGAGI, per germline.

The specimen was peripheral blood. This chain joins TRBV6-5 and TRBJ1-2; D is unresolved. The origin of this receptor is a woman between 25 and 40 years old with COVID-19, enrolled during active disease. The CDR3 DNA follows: TGTGCCAGCAGTTACGGGCAGAACTATGGCTACACCTTC. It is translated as CASSYGQNYGYTF.